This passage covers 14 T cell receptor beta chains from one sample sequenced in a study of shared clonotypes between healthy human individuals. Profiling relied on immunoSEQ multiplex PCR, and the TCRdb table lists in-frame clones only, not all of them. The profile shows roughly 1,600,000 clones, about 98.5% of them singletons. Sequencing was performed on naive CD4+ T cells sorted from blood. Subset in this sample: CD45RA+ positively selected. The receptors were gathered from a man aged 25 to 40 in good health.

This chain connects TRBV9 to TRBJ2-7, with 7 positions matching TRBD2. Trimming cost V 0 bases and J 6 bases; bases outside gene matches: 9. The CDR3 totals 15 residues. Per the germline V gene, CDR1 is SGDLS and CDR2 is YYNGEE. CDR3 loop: CASSVGIRDYSEQYF. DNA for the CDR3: TGTGCCAGCAGCGTAGGGATCCGGGACTACTCCGAGCAGTACTTC.

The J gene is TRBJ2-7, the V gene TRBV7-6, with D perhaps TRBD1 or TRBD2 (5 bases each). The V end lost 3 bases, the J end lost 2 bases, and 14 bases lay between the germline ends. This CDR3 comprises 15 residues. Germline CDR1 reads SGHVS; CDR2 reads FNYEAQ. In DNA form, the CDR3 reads TGTGCCAGCAGCTTTGGTGGGACCTCTCCCTACGAGCAGTACTTC. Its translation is CASSFGGTSPYEQYF.

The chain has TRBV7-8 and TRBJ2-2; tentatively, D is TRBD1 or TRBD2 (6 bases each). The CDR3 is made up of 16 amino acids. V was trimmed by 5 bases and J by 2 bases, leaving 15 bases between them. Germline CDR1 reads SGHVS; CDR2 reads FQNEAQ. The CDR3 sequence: CASSQFGGTNTGELFF. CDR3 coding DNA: TGTGCCAGCAGCCAGTTTGGCGGGACAAACACCGGGGAGCTGTTTTTT.

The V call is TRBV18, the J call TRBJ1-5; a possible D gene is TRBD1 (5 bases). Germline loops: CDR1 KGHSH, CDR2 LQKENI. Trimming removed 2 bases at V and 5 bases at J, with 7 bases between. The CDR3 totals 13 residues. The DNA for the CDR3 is TGTGCCAGCTCACCAGGGGGTTATCAGCCCCAGCATTTT. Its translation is CASSPGGYQPQHF.

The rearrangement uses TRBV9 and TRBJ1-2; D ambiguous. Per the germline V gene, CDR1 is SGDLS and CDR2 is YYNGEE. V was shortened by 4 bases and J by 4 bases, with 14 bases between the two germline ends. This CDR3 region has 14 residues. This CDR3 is CASSSDVGFYGYTF. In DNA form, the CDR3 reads TGTGCCAGCAGCTCCGATGTGGGTTTCTATGGCTACACCTTC.

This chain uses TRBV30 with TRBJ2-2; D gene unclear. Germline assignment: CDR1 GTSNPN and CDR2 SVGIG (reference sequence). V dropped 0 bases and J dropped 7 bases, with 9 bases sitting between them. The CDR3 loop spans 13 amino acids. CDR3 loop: CAWSVRAGGELFF. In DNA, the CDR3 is TGTGCCTGGAGTGTAAGGGCCGGCGGGGAGCTGTTTTTT.

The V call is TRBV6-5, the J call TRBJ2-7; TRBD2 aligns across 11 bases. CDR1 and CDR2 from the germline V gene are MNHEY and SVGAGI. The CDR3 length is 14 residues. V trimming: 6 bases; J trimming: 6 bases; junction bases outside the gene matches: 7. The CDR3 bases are TGTGCCAGCAGGAGTAGCGGGAGGGCCGCCGAGCAGTACTTC. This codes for CASRSSGRAAEQYF.

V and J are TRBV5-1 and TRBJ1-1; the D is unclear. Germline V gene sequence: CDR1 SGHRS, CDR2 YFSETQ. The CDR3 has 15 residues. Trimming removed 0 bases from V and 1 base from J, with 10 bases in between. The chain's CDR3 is CASSLVGVRNTEAFF. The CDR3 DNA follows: TGCGCCAGCAGCTTGGTTGGGGTCCGGAACACTGAAGCTTTCTTT.

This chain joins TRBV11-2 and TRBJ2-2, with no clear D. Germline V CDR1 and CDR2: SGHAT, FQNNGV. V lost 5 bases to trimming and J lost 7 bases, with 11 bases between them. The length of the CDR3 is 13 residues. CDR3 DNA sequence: TGTGCCAGCAGCCTAAGGACCAGCGGGGAGCTGTTTTTT. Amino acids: CASSLRTSGELFF.

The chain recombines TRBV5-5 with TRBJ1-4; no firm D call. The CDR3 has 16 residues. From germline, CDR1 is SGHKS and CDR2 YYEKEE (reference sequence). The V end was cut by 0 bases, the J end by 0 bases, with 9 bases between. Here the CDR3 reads CASSLAGPSTNEKLFF. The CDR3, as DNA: TGTGCCAGCAGCTTGGCCGGTCCGTCAACTAATGAAAAACTGTTTTTT.

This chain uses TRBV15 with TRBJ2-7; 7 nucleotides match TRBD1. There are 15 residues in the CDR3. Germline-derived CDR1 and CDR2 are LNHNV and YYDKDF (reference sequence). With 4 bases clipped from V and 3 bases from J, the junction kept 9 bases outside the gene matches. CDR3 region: CATSKQDRVDYEQYF. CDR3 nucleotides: TGTGCCACCAGCAAGCAAGACAGGGTGGACTACGAGCAGTACTTC.

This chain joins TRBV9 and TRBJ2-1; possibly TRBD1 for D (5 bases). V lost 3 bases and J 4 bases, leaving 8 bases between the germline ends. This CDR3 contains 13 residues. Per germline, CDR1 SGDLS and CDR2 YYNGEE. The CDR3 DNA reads TGTGCCAGCAGCGAGTACAGGTACAATGAGCAGTTCTTC. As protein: CASSEYRYNEQFF.

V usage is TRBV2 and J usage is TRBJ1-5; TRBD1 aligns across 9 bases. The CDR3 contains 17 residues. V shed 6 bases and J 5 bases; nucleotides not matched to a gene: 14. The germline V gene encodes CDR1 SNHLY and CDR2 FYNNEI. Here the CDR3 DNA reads TGTGCCAGCAGATCGCCACGGTCCGGGACAGGGTATCAGCCCCAGCATTTT. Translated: CASRSPRSGTGYQPQHF.

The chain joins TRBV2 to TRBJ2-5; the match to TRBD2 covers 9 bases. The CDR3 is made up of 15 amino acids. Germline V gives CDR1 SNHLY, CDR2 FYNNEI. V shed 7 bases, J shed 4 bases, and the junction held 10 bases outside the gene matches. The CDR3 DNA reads TGTGCCAGCACTCGGATAGCGGGAGTAATAGAGACCCAGTACTTC. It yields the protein CASTRIAGVIETQYF.